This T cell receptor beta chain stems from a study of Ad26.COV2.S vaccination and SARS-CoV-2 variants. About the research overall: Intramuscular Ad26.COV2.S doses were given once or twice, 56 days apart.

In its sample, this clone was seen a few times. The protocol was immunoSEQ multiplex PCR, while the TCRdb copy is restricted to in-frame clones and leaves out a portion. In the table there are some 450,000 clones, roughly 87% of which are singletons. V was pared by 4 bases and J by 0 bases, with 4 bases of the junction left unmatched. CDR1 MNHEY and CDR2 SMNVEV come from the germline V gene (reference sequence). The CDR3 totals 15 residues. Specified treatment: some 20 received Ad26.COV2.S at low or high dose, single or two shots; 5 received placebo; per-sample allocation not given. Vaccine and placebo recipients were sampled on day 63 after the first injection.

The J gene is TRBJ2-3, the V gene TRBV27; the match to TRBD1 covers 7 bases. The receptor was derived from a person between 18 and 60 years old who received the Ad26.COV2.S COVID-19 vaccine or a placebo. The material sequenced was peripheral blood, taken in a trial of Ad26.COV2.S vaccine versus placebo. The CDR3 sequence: CASSSQGKSTDTQYF. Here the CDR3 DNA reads TGTGCCAGCAGTTCACAGGGGAAAAGCACAGATACGCAGTATTTT.